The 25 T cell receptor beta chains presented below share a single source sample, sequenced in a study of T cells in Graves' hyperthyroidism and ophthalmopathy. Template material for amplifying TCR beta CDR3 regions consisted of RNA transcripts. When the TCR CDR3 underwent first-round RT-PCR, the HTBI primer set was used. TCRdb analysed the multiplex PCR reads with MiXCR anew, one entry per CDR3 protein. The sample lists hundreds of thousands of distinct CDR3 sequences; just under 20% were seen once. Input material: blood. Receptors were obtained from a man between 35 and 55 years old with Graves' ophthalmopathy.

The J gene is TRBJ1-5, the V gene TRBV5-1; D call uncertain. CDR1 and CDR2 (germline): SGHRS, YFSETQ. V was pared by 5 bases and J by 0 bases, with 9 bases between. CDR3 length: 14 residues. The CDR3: CASRLDHSNQPQHF. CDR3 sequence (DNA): TGCGCCAGCAGACTAGATCATAGCAATCAGCCCCAGCATTTT.

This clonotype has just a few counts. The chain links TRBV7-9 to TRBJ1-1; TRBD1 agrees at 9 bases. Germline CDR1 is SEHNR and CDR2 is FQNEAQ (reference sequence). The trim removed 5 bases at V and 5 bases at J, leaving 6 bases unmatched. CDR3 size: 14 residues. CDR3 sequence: CASSGWDRETEAFF. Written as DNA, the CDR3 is TGTGCCAGCAGCGGCTGGGACAGGGAAACTGAAGCTTTCTTT.

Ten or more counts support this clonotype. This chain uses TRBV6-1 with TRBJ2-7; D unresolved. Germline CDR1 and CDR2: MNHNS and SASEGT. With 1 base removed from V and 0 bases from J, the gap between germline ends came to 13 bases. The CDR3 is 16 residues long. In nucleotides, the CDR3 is TGTGCCAGCAGTGAAGGGCTTATACTAACCTCCTACGAGCAGTACTTC. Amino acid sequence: CASSEGLILTSYEQYF.

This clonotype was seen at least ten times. The CDR3 DNA reads TGTGCCAGCAGGCAAGGTGAAGCTTTCTTT. Translating gives CASRQGEAFF. The gene calls are TRBV2 and TRBJ1-1; D is undetermined. Trimming removed 6 bases at V and 7 bases at J, with 6 bases between. This CDR3 is 10 amino acids long. The germline gives CDR1 SNHLY, CDR2 FYNNEI.

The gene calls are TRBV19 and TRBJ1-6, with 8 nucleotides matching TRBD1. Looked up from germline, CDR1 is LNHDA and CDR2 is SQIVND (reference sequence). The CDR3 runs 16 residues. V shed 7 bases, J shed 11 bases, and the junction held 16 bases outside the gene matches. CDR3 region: CASKTKGTGLFAPLHF. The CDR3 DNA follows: TGTGCCAGTAAAACTAAGGGGACAGGACTTTTTGCACCCCTCCACTTT.

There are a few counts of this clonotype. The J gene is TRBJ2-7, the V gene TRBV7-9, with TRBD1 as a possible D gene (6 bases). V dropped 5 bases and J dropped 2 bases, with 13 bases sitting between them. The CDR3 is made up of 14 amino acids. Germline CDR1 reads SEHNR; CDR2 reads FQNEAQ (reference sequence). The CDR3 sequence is CASSPPGTTYEQYF. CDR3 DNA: TGTGCCAGCAGCCCGCCCGGGACAACCTACGAGCAGTACTTC.

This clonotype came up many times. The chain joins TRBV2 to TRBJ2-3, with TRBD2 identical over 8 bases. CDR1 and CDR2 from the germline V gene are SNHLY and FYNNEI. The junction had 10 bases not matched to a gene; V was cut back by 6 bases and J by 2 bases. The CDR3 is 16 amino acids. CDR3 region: CASSQTVAGPTDTQYF. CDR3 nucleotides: TGTGCCAGCAGCCAAACGGTAGCGGGACCCACAGATACGCAGTATTTT.

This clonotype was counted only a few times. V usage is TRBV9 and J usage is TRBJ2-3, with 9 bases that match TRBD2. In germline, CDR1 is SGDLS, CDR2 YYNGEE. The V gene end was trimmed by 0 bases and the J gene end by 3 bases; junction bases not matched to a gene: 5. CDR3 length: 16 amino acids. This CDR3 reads CASSVGSSGKTDTQYF. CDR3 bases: TGTGCCAGCAGCGTAGGTTCTAGCGGGAAGACAGATACGCAGTATTTT.

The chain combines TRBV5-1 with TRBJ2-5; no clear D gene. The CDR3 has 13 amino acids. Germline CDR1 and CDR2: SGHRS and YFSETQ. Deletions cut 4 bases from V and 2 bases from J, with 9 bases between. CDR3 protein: CASSVLIQETQYF. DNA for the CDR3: TGCGCCAGCAGCGTTCTAATACAAGAGACCCAGTACTTC.

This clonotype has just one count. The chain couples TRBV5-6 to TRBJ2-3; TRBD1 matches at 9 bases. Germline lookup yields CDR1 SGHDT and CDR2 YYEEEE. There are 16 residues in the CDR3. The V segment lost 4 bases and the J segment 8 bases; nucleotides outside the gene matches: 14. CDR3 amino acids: CASSLMDRGFSSTQYF. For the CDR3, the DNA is TGTGCCAGCAGCCTAATGGACAGGGGATTTTCGAGTACGCAGTATTTT.

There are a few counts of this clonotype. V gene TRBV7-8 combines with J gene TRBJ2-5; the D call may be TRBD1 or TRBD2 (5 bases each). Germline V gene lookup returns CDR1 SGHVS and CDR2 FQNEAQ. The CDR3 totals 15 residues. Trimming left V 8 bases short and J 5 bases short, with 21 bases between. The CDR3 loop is CASAIGDAPGETQYF. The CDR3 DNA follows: TGTGCCAGCGCAATTGGGGACGCCCCGGGGGAGACCCAGTACTTC.

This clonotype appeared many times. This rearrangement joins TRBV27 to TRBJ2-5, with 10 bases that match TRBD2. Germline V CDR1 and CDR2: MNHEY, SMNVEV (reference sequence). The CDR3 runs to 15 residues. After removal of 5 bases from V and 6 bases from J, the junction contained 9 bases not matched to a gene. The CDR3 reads CASSRASGGAKTQYF. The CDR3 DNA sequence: TGTGCCAGCAGTCGAGCTAGCGGGGGTGCTAAGACCCAGTACTTC.

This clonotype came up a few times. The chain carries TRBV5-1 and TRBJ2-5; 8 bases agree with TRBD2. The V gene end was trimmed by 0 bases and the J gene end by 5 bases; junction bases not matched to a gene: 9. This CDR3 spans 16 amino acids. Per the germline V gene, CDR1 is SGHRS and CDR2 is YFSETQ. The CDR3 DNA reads TGCGCCAGCAGCTTGGACGTCGCGGGAGGCGGGGAGACCCAGTACTTC. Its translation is CASSLDVAGGGETQYF.

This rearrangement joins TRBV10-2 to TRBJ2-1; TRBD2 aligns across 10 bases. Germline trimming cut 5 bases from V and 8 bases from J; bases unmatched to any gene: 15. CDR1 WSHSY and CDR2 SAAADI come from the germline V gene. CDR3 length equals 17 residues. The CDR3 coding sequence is TGCGCCAGCAGTTCCCCGGGACTAGCGTCCGGTGGGGATGAGCAGTTCTTC. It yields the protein CASSSPGLASGGDEQFF.

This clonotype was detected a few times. CDR3 sequence: CASLGAPGRNNEQFF. The DNA for the CDR3 is TGTGCCAGTCTTGGGGCGCCAGGGAGGAACAATGAGCAGTTCTTC. The V call is TRBV6-2 or TRBV6-3, the J call TRBJ2-1; perhaps TRBD2 as D (6 bases). The CDR3 loop spans 15 amino acids. Deletions cut 9 bases from V and 5 bases from J, with 20 bases between. CDR1 and CDR2 (germline): MNHEY, SVGEGT.

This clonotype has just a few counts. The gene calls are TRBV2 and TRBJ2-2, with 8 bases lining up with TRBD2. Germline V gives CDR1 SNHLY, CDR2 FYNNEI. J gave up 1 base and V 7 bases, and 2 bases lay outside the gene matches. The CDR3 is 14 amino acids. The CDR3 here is CASTAGVNTGELFF. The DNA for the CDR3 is TGTGCCAGCACAGCGGGGGTGAACACCGGGGAGCTGTTTTTT.

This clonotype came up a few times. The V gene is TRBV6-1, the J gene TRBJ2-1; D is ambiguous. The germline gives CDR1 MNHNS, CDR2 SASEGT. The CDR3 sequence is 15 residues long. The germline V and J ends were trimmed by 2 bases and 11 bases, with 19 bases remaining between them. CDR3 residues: CASSETSLMAFQQFF. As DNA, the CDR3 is TGTGCCAGCAGTGAAACCTCTCTCATGGCTTTTCAGCAGTTCTTC.

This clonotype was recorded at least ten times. The CDR3 nucleotides read TGTGCCAGCAGTTTGAGGCACAGGGCTCTGCTTGGTGGCTACACCTTC. This sequence encodes CASSLRHRALLGGYTF. The chain links TRBV28 to TRBJ1-2, with TRBD1 as a possible D gene (6 bases). V lost 3 bases and J lost 7, with 21 bases in between. The CDR3 extends over 16 amino acids. In germline, CDR1 is MDHEN, CDR2 SYDVKM.

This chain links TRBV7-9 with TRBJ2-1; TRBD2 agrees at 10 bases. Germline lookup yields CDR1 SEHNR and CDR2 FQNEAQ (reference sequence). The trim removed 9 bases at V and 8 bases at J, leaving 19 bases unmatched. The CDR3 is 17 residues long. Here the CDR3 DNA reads TGTGCCAGTCTTAGGGGGGCGGCTAGCGGGAGAGGGCATGAGCAGTTCTTC. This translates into CASLRGAASGRGHEQFF. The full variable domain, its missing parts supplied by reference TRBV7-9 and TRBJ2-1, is DTGVSQNPRHKITKRGQNVTFRCDPISEHNRLYWYRQTLGQGPEFLTYFQNEAQLEKSRLLSDRFSAERPKGSFSTLEIQRTEQGDSAMYLCASLRGAASGRGHEQFFGPGTRLTVL.

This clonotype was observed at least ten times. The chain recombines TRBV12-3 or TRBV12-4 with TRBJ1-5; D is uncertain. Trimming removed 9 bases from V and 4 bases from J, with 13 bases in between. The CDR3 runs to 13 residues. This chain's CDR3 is CASSLTDNQPQHF. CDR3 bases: TGTGCCAGTTCCCTGACTGATAATCAGCCCCAGCATTTT.

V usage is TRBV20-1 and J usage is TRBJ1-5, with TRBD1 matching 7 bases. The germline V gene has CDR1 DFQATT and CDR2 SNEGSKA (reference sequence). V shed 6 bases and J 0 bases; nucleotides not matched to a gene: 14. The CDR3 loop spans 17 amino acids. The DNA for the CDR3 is TGCAGTGCCCCTTCGGTGGCAGGGGGGTATAGCAATCAGCCCCAGCATTTT. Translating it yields CSAPSVAGGYSNQPQHF.

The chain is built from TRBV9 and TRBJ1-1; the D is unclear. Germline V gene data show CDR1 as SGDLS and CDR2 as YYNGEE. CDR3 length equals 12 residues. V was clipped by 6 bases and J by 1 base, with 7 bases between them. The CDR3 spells CASTSGNTEAFF. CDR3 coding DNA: TGTGCCAGCACCTCCGGGAACACTGAAGCTTTCTTT.

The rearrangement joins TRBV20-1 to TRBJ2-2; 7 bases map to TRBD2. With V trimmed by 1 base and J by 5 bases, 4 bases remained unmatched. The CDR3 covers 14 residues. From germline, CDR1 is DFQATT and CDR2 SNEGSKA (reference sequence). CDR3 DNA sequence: TGCAGTGCTAGAGCGGGACTAAAGACCGGGGAGCTGTTTTTT. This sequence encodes CSARAGLKTGELFF.

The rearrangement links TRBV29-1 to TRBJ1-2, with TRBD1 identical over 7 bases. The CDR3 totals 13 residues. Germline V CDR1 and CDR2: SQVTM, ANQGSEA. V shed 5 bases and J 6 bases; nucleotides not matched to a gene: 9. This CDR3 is CSVTLTGWDGYTF. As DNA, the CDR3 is TGCAGCGTTACCCTGACAGGGTGGGATGGCTACACCTTC.

CDR3 sequence reads: CASSQEALGTRTQRDLYNEQFF. CDR3 bases: TGTGCCAGCAGCCAAGAGGCTTTGGGGACAAGGACGCAGCGGGACCTATACAATGAGCAGTTCTTC. J is TRBJ2-1 and V is TRBV3-1; D possibly corresponds to TRBD2 (7 bases). Trimming removed 0 bases at V and 4 bases at J, with 31 bases between. This CDR3 spans 22 amino acids. From germline, CDR1 is LGHDT and CDR2 YNNKEL (reference sequence).